The subject of this entry is one T cell receptor (beta chain). Generated by immunoSEQ multiplex PCR, the TCRdb table keeps only in-frame clones and is missing some. The table records 50,000 to 65,000 clones, roughly 90% of them present only once. This sample is drawn from a study of blood T cell repertoires in COVID-19. CDR3 length: 16 residues. The germline V gene encodes CDR1 MNHEY and CDR2 SMNVEV (reference sequence). V lost 4 bases and J lost 2, with 18 bases in between. V usage is TRBV27 and J usage is TRBJ2-7, with D maybe TRBD1 (7 bases). This receptor was taken from a human donor in a cohort sampled during active COVID-19. Sequenced input: peripheral blood. CDR3 nucleotides: TGTGCCAGCAGTTCCCTGGCCAGGGGGGTAACCTACGAGCAGTACTTC. It encodes CASSSLARGVTYEQYF.